The 13 T cell receptor beta chains below all came from one sample that was sequenced in a study of graft-versus-host responses after intestinal transplantation. Which antigens these TCRs recognize remains unknown. Data came from immunoSEQ multiplex PCR; TCRdb stores just in-frame clones and leaves some out. Of over 85,000 clones in the sample, approximately 94% are singletons; the top ten hold approximately 0.2%. The input for sequencing was unstimulated CD4+ T cells sorted from spleen or lymph node cells, taken before transplant. These receptors originate from a human donor who was the organ donor for an intestinal transplant.

The chain has TRBV6-5 and TRBJ1-2; D is possibly TRBD1 (5 bases). CDR1 and CDR2 from the germline V gene are MNHEY and SVGAGI. V gave up 0 bases and J gave up 8 bases, with 10 bases separating them. This CDR3 region has 13 residues. The CDR3 loop is CASSYSSGAGYTF. The DNA of the CDR3 is TGTGCCAGCAGTTACTCGAGCGGGGCAGGCTACACCTTC.

The chain employs TRBV11-2 and TRBJ2-5; the match to TRBD2 covers 14 bases. Germline V gene sequence: CDR1 SGHAT, CDR2 FQNNGV. J gave up 5 bases and V 7 bases, and 9 bases lay outside the gene matches. This CDR3 spans 16 amino acids. The CDR3 spells CASTLRLAGGRETQYF. The CDR3 coding sequence is TGTGCCAGCACTTTGCGACTAGCGGGGGGGCGTGAGACCCAGTACTTC.

This clone was found once. This chain uses TRBV6-1 with TRBJ1-2; 7 bases line up with TRBD1. Germline assignment: CDR1 MNHNS and CDR2 SASEGT. Trimming removed 4 bases from V and 4 bases from J; junction bases left unmatched: 9. This CDR3 region has 15 residues. The CDR3 DNA reads TGTGCCAGCAGTGTACAGGGGCTTGGACTCTATGGCTACACCTTC. Its protein product is CASSVQGLGLYGYTF.

This chain uses TRBV6-4 with TRBJ2-3; D may be TRBD1 or TRBD2 (6 bases each). CDR3 size: 16 residues. Germline lookup yields CDR1 MRHNA and CDR2 SNTAGT. The ends were cut back, 2 bases at V and 3 bases at J, with 15 bases in the middle. The CDR3 sequence is CASSDRGAGRTDTQYF. CDR3 bases: TGTGCCAGCAGTGACAGGGGGGCTGGGAGGACAGATACGCAGTATTTT.

The V call is TRBV7-8, the J call TRBJ2-7; TRBD1 agrees at 11 bases. Germline trimming cut 2 bases from V and 2 bases from J; bases unmatched to any gene: 5. The CDR3 covers 16 residues. Germline-derived CDR1 and CDR2 are SGHVS and FQNEAQ. Written as DNA, the CDR3 is TGTGCCAGCAGCTTATTCCGGGACAGGGGGACCTACGAGCAGTACTTC. Protein sequence: CASSLFRDRGTYEQYF. The variable domain in full, with the rest retrieved from reference TRBV7-8 and TRBJ2-7, is GAGVSQSPRYKVAKRGQDVALRCDPISGHVSLFWYQQALGQGPEFLTYFQNEAQLDKSGLPSDRFFAERPEGSVSTLKIQRTQQEDSAVYLCASSLFRDRGTYEQYFGPGTRLTVT.

The V gene is TRBV29-1, the J gene TRBJ2-7; D is undetermined. Per the germline V gene, CDR1 is SQVTM and CDR2 is ANQGSEA. The V and J ends lost 4 bases and 0 bases respectively, with 7 bases between them. This CDR3 is built from 12 residues. The CDR3 region is CSVGPSSYEQYF. The CDR3, as DNA: TGCAGCGTTGGGCCCTCCTCCTACGAGCAGTACTTC.

V is TRBV5-1 and J is TRBJ2-3; weak D call: TRBD2 (6 bases). CDR3 size: 16 residues. Germline CDR1 reads SGHRS; CDR2 reads YFSETQ. The V end was cut by 0 bases, the J end by 5 bases, with 16 bases between. The CDR3 spells CASSLVAGTPGDTQYF. CDR3 DNA sequence: TGCGCCAGCAGCTTGGTGGCGGGGACGCCTGGAGATACGCAGTATTTT. Looking up the rest from reference TRBV5-1 and TRBJ2-3 gives the full variable domain: KAGVTQTPRYLIKTRGQQVTLSCSPISGHRSVSWYQQTPGQGLQFLFEYFSETQRNKGNFPGRFSGRQFSNSRSEMNVSTLELGDSALYLCASSLVAGTPGDTQYFGPGTRLTVL.

The chain couples TRBV29-1 to TRBJ1-2, with D perhaps matching TRBD1 (5 bases). The germline gives CDR1 SQVTM, CDR2 ANQGSEA. CDR3 length: 14 residues. The V end was cut by 3 bases, the J end by 4 bases, with 15 bases between. The CDR3 sequence is CSVDPQGDLYGYTF. In DNA, the CDR3 is TGCAGCGTTGATCCGCAGGGCGACCTCTATGGCTACACCTTC.

The chain is built from TRBV19 and TRBJ2-7; 7 nucleotides line up with TRBD1. CDR3 length equals 14 residues. Germline V gene data show CDR1 as LNHDA and CDR2 as SQIVND (reference sequence). The V and J ends lost 8 bases and 0 bases, in that order; junction bases with no gene match: 7. CDR3 DNA: TGTGCCAGTTCATTCCAGGGGGACTCCTACGAGCAGTACTTC. Protein product: CASSFQGDSYEQYF.

This sequence joins TRBV4-3 and TRBJ1-1; D gene ambiguous. Trimming removed 4 bases from V and 6 bases from J, with 15 bases in between. Germline CDR1 LGHNA, CDR2 YSLEER. The CDR3 is 14 amino acids. Here the CDR3 reads CASSLALRAPEAFF. In DNA form, the CDR3 reads TGCGCCAGCAGCCTGGCCCTGAGAGCCCCTGAAGCTTTCTTT.

The genes are TRBV28 and TRBJ2-2; 8 bases are shared with TRBD1. CDR1 MDHEN and CDR2 SYDVKM come from the germline V gene. The CDR3 sequence is 14 residues long. Trimming cost V 6 bases and J 4 bases; bases outside gene matches: 4. CDR3 loop: CASSRTGGTGELFF. Here the CDR3 DNA reads TGTGCCAGCAGCCGAACAGGGGGCACCGGGGAGCTGTTTTTT.

The chain combines TRBV25-1 with TRBJ1-2; no firm D call. V was pared by 0 bases and J by 8 bases, with 4 bases between. CDR1 and CDR2 (germline): MGHDK, SYGVNS. CDR3 size: 11 residues. CDR3 sequence reads: CASSEYLGYTF. The DNA of the CDR3 is TGTGCCAGCAGTGAATACTTGGGCTACACCTTC.

V is TRBV19 and J is TRBJ1-5; 8 bases map to TRBD1. V was clipped by 7 bases and J by 6 bases; unmatched bases: 11. The germline V gene encodes CDR1 LNHDA and CDR2 SQIVND (reference sequence). This CDR3 has 15 amino acids. CDR3 loop: CASITAQGATQPQHF. In nucleotides, the CDR3 is TGTGCCAGTATTACGGCCCAGGGGGCAACTCAGCCCCAGCATTTT.